This T cell receptor (beta chain) was documented in a study (dated by TCRdb to the mid-2010s). Some background on the complete study: The study set out to test whether tumor-infiltrating Tregs in breast cancer get recruited from blood Tregs or are instead converted in situ from other CD4+ T cell subsets. Broad study findings and their caveats: Tumor-infiltrating Treg TCR alpha and beta sequences overlapped most with tumor naive CD4+ T cells, then with blood naive CD4+ T cells. Tumor memory CD4+ T cell TCR gene usage clustered with blood and lymph node memory CD4+ cells and lymph node naive CD4+ cells. The validation in the larger cohort was limited to a single TCR beta V-J rearrangement instead of whole repertoires.

Full-length TCR variable regions were amplified by 5' RACE PCR with constant-region reverse primers, followed by semi-nested PCR with Nested Universal Primer A. Using the ReliaPrep RNA Cell Miniprep System, total RNA was extracted, and the SMARTer RACE 5'/3' Kit was then used to reverse transcribe the RNA into 5'RACE-ready cDNA. Multiplex adaptors were used to barcode the full-length TCR alpha and beta libraries, which were then sequenced on an Illumina MiSeq. From the authors' description of their analysis: For each of nine subset-tissue groups, sequencing data from the five patients were combined, and the groups were compared by unsupervised clustering of TCR gene usage. The Morisita-Horn index was used to calculate repertoire similarity, with shared sequences weighted according to their contribution to each repertoire. The public reads were run again by TCRdb, first through fastp at Q25 and then through MiXCR, and only productive beta chains were kept. Every CDR3 protein is listed once, alongside the most common genes and DNA of its rows. None of the V and J calls come from the authors' own analysis; TCRdb made them. The sample table contains 35,000 to 50,000 distinct CDR3 sequences; only one count was recorded for 22% of them. Together, the top ten hold about 3.8% of the sample.

Cells that were CD4+CD25+CD127-/low were the ones isolated as Tregs. Tregs, naive and memory CD4+ T cells from tumor, blood and ipsilateral draining lymph nodes of a few breast cancer patients underwent full-length TCR alpha and beta sequencing. Ficoll density gradient centrifugation was used to isolate mononuclear cells from lymph nodes or from 50 to 60 ml of peripheral blood. FACS confirmed that the sorted cell populations were more than 90% pure. At least ten counts were recorded for this clonotype. There is no known antigen for this receptor. The junction does not match germline at one end; this may be a read error. The CDR3 numbers 16 residues from cysteine through phenylalanine. The CDR3 DNA has 48 bases and is translated from base 1. CDR1 and CDR2 were assigned from the germline V gene (reference sequence) as SSHAT and FNYEAQ.

The sequence links TRBV7-7 to TRBJ2-7, with no reliable assignment of the D segment. The specimen was Tregs sorted from blood. This TCR came from a female donor with breast cancer. The CDR3 has the sequence CASSFYGRAHSYEQYF. The nucleotide sequence is given as TGTGCTAGCAGCTTCTACGGACGGGCACACTCCTACGAGCAGTACTTC. Full variable domain (CDR3 extended with the reference TRBV7-7 and TRBJ2-7 proteins): GAGVSQSPRYKVTKRGQDVTLRCDPISSHATLYWYQQALGQGPEFLTYFNYEAQPDKSGLPSDRFSAERPEGSISTLTIQRTEQRDSAMYRCASSFYGRAHSYEQYFGPGTRLTVT.